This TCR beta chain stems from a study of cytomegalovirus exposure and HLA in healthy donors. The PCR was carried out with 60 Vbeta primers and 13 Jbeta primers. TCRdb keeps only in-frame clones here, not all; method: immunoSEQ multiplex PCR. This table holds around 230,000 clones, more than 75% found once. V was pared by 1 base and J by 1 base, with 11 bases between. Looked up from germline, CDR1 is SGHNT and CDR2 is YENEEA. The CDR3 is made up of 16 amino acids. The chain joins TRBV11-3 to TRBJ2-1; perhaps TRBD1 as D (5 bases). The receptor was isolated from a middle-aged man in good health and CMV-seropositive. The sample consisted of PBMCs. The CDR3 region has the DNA TGTGCCAGCAGCTTAGTCCCGGACATTTCCTACAATGAGCAGTTCTTC. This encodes CASSLVPDISYNEQFF. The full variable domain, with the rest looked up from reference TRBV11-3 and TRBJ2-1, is EAGVVQSPRYKIIEKKQPVAFWCNPISGHNTLYWYLQNLGQGPELLIRYENEEAVDDSQLPKDRFSAERLKGVDSTLKIQPAELGDSAVYLCASSLVPDISYNEQFFGPGTRLTVL.